The subject of this entry is one T cell receptor beta chain. This clonotype is considered large (0.1 to 1%). Its specific antigen is unknown. No base qualities exist here, and no much larger clone lies one base off it. Library construction relied on bulk RNA-seq. Sequenced using an Illumina HiSeq 2500. The published analysis was carried out like this. In the separate targeted TCR-seq dataset, CDR3 sequences were extracted from raw reads and quantified using MiXCR version 2.1.5 with default parameters. TCR-beta clones in the separate targeted TCR-seq dataset were defined according to the combination of V gene, J gene and CDR3 sequence. For the separate targeted TCR-seq dataset, clones with fewer than three counts were filtered out, after which only the 90% most strongly expressed clones in each sample were kept. In the separate targeted TCR-seq dataset, Treg-Tconv overlap was calculated per tissue as the number of shared clones divided by the total number of Treg clones, multiplied by 100. TCRdb reprocessed the public reads (quality trimming at Q25 with fastp, clone calling with MiXCR) and kept in-frame beta chains. Rows with one shared CDR3 protein collapse into an entry with the most common genes and DNA. V and J calls and clone size were set by TCRdb, not the authors. This sample has 290 or so distinct CDR3 sequences in its table, and 20% to 30% of those were observed once. Roughly a fifth of the sample belongs to the ten largest clones.

This sample is drawn from a study of draining lymph node invasion in breast cancer (TCRdb year 2020). Notes on the research overall: A separate targeted assay used bulk TCR-beta CDR3 sequencing to compare sorted memory regulatory T cells with memory conventional CD4 T cells across breast cancer tissues. In the separate targeted TCR sequencing, lymph nodes from 5 or 6 patients were covered, and primary tumors were sequenced for three of those patients. Each patient contributed matched non-invaded and tumor-invaded tumor-draining lymph nodes plus the primary tumor, profiled for both Treg and Tconv subsets. The paper's findings and limits, for the study overall: Roughly 12-22% of Treg TCRs were shared with Tconvs per tissue, interpreted as suggesting peripheral Treg induction. Some of the top 100 tumor clones were detected in invaded and non-invaded nodes, and this detection was taken to suggest recirculation between tumor and draining nodes. Tracking the tumor top-100 clones was possible in just two patients. Shared TCRs between Treg and Tconv subsets were considered suggestive but not proof of common clonal origin. Whether Treg conversion occurred in a given organ or whether converted Tregs recirculated between nodes and tumor could not be resolved from the data. Across all tissues in the targeted TCR-seq data, Tregs appeared to be more clonally expanded than Tconvs, and both subsets showed lower diversity in tumor than in lymph nodes.

Memory regulatory T cells were isolated by sorting for CD4+ CD45RA- CD25high cells. Before staining and sorting, a Miltenyi Pan T Cell isolation kit was used to pre-enrich the T cells. Immunohistochemistry for estrogen receptor, progesterone receptor, HER2 and Ki-67 was used to characterize the primary tumors. Within a few hours after surgery, fresh surgical tissue was processed by cutting the tissue into small fragments. Tissue fragments were enzymatically digested with Liberase TL plus DNase for roughly 20 minutes and were then filtered through a 40-micrometer strainer. After DAPI live/dead staining, cells were sorted on a BD FACS Aria II, reaching roughly 97-99% purity. Sorted cells were lysed in TCL buffer, and RNA was purified with a Norgen Single Cell RNA purification kit including DNase treatment. Trimming at the junction amounts to 6 bases on V and 3 bases on J, and the germline ends lie 11 bases apart. CDR1 and CDR2 (SGHTA, FQGNSA) derive from the germline V gene. The CDR3 covers 14 residues, taking in both the cysteine and the phenylalanine. The DNA shown is the 42-base CDR3, in frame from base 1.

The specimen was sorted memory Tregs from the tumor. What the cell subset or site label conveys for this sample: CD45RA-negative sorted CD4+ T cells (memory Tconv or effector/memory Treg). The TCR was taken from a female donor with luminal breast cancer. The chain uses TRBV7-2 and TRBJ2-2; the best D guess is TRBD1, with 5 bases matching. At the DNA level, the sequence is TGTGCCAGCAGTCCGACAGCATACACCGGGGAGCTGTTTTTT. Translated, it reads CASSPTAYTGELFF.